Shown below are 2 T cell receptor beta chains from a single sample sequenced in a study of Ad26.COV2.S vaccination and SARS-CoV-2 variants. The treatment here: some 20 received Ad26.COV2.S at low or high dose, single or two shots; roughly five received placebo; per-sample allocation not given. All samples were drawn on day 63, counting from the first vaccine or placebo injection. TCRdb's table, derived via immunoSEQ multiplex PCR, lists solely in-frame clones and lacks some. The sample has about 680,000 clones; 89% are singletons. This material consisted of peripheral blood, taken in a trial of Ad26.COV2.S vaccine versus placebo. These receptors all come from a person aged 18 to 59 who received the Ad26.COV2.S COVID-19 vaccine or a placebo.

This rearrangement joins TRBV11-2 to TRBJ2-5; D gene unclear. CDR1 and CDR2 from the germline V gene are SGHAT and FQNNGV. This CDR3 is 13 amino acids long. Trimming cost V 1 base and J 5 bases, with 8 bases left between them. The CDR3 sequence is CASSLVGSETQYF. The CDR3 DNA follows: TGTGCCAGCAGCTTAGTTGGCTCGGAGACCCAGTACTTC. The full variable domain, its missing parts supplied by reference TRBV11-2 and TRBJ2-5, is EAGVAQSPRYKIIEKRQSVAFWCNPISGHATLYWYQQILGQGPKLLIQFQNNGVVDDSQLPKDRFSAERLKGVDSTLKIQPAKLEDSAVYLCASSLVGSETQYFGPGTRLLVL.

The chain is built from TRBV19 and TRBJ1-5; possible D gene TRBD1, 6 bases. Trimming left V 1 base short and J 2 bases short, with 18 bases between. Germline CDR1 and CDR2: LNHDA and SQIVND (reference sequence). The CDR3 loop spans 18 amino acids. CDR3 protein: CASSIGVWGKGGNQPQHF. In nucleotides, the CDR3 is TGTGCCAGTAGTATAGGTGTATGGGGAAAGGGGGGCAATCAGCCCCAGCATTTT.